This record covers a single T cell receptor (beta chain). This sample was taken from a study of blood T cell repertoires in COVID-19. The overall study: The origin of the acute and convalescent COVID-19 samples was the United States, Italy and Spain. T cells, B-cell-depleted T cells, or PBMCs provided the cDNA or gDNA that served as material.

The V end lost 5 bases, the J end lost 9 bases, and 17 bases lay between the germline ends. Germline V gene sequence: CDR1 MNHEY, CDR2 SVGEGT. This CDR3 contains 14 residues. The data were produced by immunoSEQ multiplex PCR, yet TCRdb's version contains in-frame clones alone and is incomplete. This table has about 120,000 clones, 85% appearing once. The rearrangement uses TRBV6-2 or TRBV6-3 and TRBJ2-1; a possible D gene is TRBD1 (7 bases). The receptor's source is a man older than 75 with acute or convalescent COVID-19. The sequenced material came from peripheral blood. The chain's CDR3 is CASSTQGGFGEQFF. The DNA for the CDR3 is TGTGCCAGCAGTACCCAGGGGGGTTTCGGTGAGCAGTTCTTC.